One sample yielded the 23 T cell receptor beta chains listed below, sequenced in a study of Ad26.COV2.S vaccination and SARS-CoV-2 variants. As for treatment: about 20 received Ad26.COV2.S at low or high dose, single or two shots; 5 received placebo; per-sample allocation not given. Material that was analyzed had been drawn on day 63 after the first vaccine or placebo injection. Sequencing used immunoSEQ multiplex PCR; TCRdb keeps in-frame clones, though not all of them. The sample has about 440,000 clones; about nine tenths are singletons. The sequenced sample was peripheral blood, obtained in a trial of Ad26.COV2.S vaccine versus placebo. All receptors come from a person aged 18-65 years who received the Ad26.COV2.S COVID-19 vaccine or a placebo.

The V call is TRBV5-3, the J call TRBJ2-4; D might be TRBD1 or TRBD2, each matching 5 bases. TRBV5-3 is reported as an ORF; its role is uncertain. CDR3 length: 14 residues. V was clipped by 5 bases and J by 6 bases, with 15 bases between them. CDR3 sequence (DNA): TGTGCCAGAAGGTTCGGGACCGATATAAACATTCAGTACTTC. Translation gives CARRFGTDINIQYF.

The chain employs TRBV11-1 and TRBJ2-5; a possible D gene is TRBD1 (8 bases). V was clipped by 4 bases and J by 4 bases, with 19 bases between them. The germline gives CDR1 SGHAT, CDR2 FQDESV (reference sequence). CDR3 length equals 16 residues. The CDR3 DNA reads TGTGCCAGCAGCTCAGCGGGACAGGTGGTTATAGAGACCCAGTACTTC. As protein: CASSSAGQVVIETQYF.

This clone was observed once. The chain recombines TRBV9 with TRBJ2-3, with D unclear. The CDR3 is 13 amino acids. Deletions cut 2 bases from V and 4 bases from J, with 8 bases between. CDR1 is SGDLS, CDR2 YYNGEE, per germline. The CDR3 region is CASSVQTPDTQYF. The CDR3 DNA reads TGTGCCAGCAGCGTTCAAACCCCAGATACGCAGTATTTT.

Only one count was recorded for this clone. This sequence joins TRBV9 and TRBJ2-5; maybe TRBD2 (7 bases). CDR1 SGDLS and CDR2 YYNGEE come from the germline V gene. The CDR3 covers 16 residues. Trimming pared 0 bases from V and 1 base from J, leaving 13 bases between. The CDR3 loop reads CASSVGRGAGQETQYF. CDR3 DNA sequence: TGTGCCAGCAGCGTAGGTCGGGGGGCAGGCCAAGAGACCCAGTACTTC.

The chain has TRBV27 and TRBJ1-6; maybe TRBD1 (6 bases). Trimming removed 0 bases at V and 12 bases at J, with 12 bases between. Germline CDR1 is MNHEY and CDR2 is SMNVEV (reference sequence). The CDR3 is 14 amino acids. The CDR3 sequence: CASSLSGGQKPLHF. Written as DNA, the CDR3 is TGTGCCAGCAGTTTATCGGGGGGGCAGAAACCCCTCCACTTT.

This sequence joins TRBV28 and TRBJ1-2, with D possibly being TRBD1 (5 bases). V was shortened by 4 bases and J by 8 bases, with 11 bases between the two germline ends. The germline V gene encodes CDR1 MDHEN and CDR2 SYDVKM. This CDR3 is built from 12 residues. The CDR3 DNA reads TGTGCCAGCAGTTCCACTTGGGGGGGCTACACCTTC. This gives the protein CASSSTWGGYTF.

The chain has TRBV4-3 and TRBJ2-2; 8 positions agree with TRBD1. The CDR3 contains 15 residues. V lost 4 bases to trimming and J lost 6 bases; unmatched junction nucleotides: 7. CDR1 and CDR2 (germline): LGHNA, YSLEER. The CDR3 DNA follows: TGCGCCAGCAGCCCTGGACAGGGCGAGGCCGGGGAGCTGTTTTTT. Its protein product is CASSPGQGEAGELFF.

The chain has TRBV27 and TRBJ2-2; 14 nucleotides align to TRBD2. Germline V lookup: CDR1 MNHEY, CDR2 SMNVEV (reference sequence). CDR3 length: 15 residues. V lost 8 bases, J lost 6 bases, and 5 bases stayed unmatched. The chain's CDR3 is CASGTSGSWPGELFF. CDR3 nucleotide sequence: TGTGCCAGCGGGACTAGCGGGAGTTGGCCCGGGGAGCTGTTTTTT.

The J gene is TRBJ2-7, the V gene TRBV10-3, with D maybe TRBD1 (7 bases). CDR1 and CDR2 from the germline V gene are ENHRY and SYGVKD. This CDR3 is built from 12 residues. Trimming shortened V by 6 bases and J by 4 bases, and 10 bases separated the two germline ends. In DNA, the CDR3 is TGTGCCATCAGGGCAGGGGGGTACGAGCAGTACTTC. Residues: CAIRAGGYEQYF.

The V and J genes are TRBV28 and TRBJ2-7; 7 bases are a match to TRBD2. The CDR3 has 12 residues. CDR1 and CDR2 (germline): MDHEN, SYDVKM. Losses at the gene ends were 5 bases for V and 7 bases for J; bases not matched to a gene: 5. DNA of the CDR3: TGTGCCAGCAGTACGGGGAGGGGTGAGCAGTACTTC. Encoded protein: CASSTGRGEQYF.

This chain uses TRBV20-1 with TRBJ2-1; TRBD2 agrees at 10 bases. V lost 3 bases to trimming and J lost 5 bases; unmatched junction nucleotides: 7. Germline lookup yields CDR1 DFQATT and CDR2 SNEGSKA (reference sequence). There are 15 residues in the CDR3. CDR3 DNA: TGCAGTGCTAGTAGACGGCTAGCGGGAGACAATGAGCAGTTCTTC. Residues: CSASRRLAGDNEQFF.

This clone was detected only once. The chain joins TRBV4-1 to TRBJ2-2, with TRBD1 identical over 7 bases. The CDR3 runs 17 residues. The ends lost 0 bases at V and 4 bases at J; junction bases unmatched: 8. The germline CDR1 and CDR2 sequences are MGHRA and YSYEKL. In DNA, the CDR3 is TGCGCCAGCAGCCAAGATCAGAAGACAGGGAGCACCGGGGAGCTGTTTTTT. Protein product: CASSQDQKTGSTGELFF.

V is TRBV27 and J is TRBJ2-6; D is unclear. Trimming cost V 5 bases and J 4 bases, with 9 bases left between them. The V gene's germline CDR1 is MNHEY and CDR2 SMNVEV (reference sequence). There are 14 residues in the CDR3. The CDR3 DNA reads TGTGCCAGCAGTCCCTCGGGCGGGGCCAACGTCCTGACTTTC. It specifies CASSPSGGANVLTF.

The genes are TRBV28 and TRBJ2-5; a possible D gene is TRBD2 (6 bases). Between the trimmed V and J ends, which lost 2 bases and 4 bases, there was a span of 14 bases. CDR3 length: 15 residues. CDR1 MDHEN and CDR2 SYDVKM come from the germline V gene. The CDR3 DNA reads as TGTGCCAGCAGTTTACAGGGAGCCGGGGGAGAGACCCAGTACTTC. Translation gives CASSLQGAGGETQYF.

CDR3 in amino acids: CASSPPNQNTEAFF. CDR3 sequence (DNA): TGTGCCAGCTCACCACCGAACCAGAACACTGAAGCTTTCTTT. This sequence joins TRBV18 and TRBJ1-1; D gene ambiguous. With 0 bases removed from V and 1 base from J, the gap between germline ends came to 6 bases. Germline V gene sequence: CDR1 KGHSH, CDR2 LQKENI. The CDR3 totals 14 residues.

V usage is TRBV15 and J usage is TRBJ2-1, with 10 bases aligning to TRBD2. Germline assignment: CDR1 LNHNV and CDR2 YYDKDF (reference sequence). The CDR3 sequence is 15 residues long. Germline trimming cut 9 bases from V and 0 bases from J; bases unmatched to any gene: 5. The CDR3 nucleotides are TGTGCCACTAGCCCTAGCGGGAGCTCCTACAATGAGCAGTTCTTC. Translating it yields CATSPSGSSYNEQFF.

V and J are TRBV7-8 and TRBJ2-3; D remains ambiguous. Per the germline V gene, CDR1 is SGHVS and CDR2 is FQNEAQ. Trimming shortened V by 4 bases and J by 5 bases, and 22 bases separated the two germline ends. This CDR3 contains 17 residues. DNA for the CDR3: TGTGCCAGCAGCTCCGAAGGAGCGATCCTCTTTGTAGATACGCAGTATTTT. Amino acids: CASSSEGAILFVDTQYF. Complete variable domain (other parts from reference TRBV7-8 and TRBJ2-3): GAGVSQSPRYKVAKRGQDVALRCDPISGHVSLFWYQQALGQGPEFLTYFQNEAQLDKSGLPSDRFFAERPEGSVSTLKIQRTQQEDSAVYLCASSSEGAILFVDTQYFGPGTRLTVL.

The V call is TRBV30, the J call TRBJ2-2; 7 nucleotides line up with TRBD1. With V trimmed by 4 bases and J by 6 bases, 8 bases remained unmatched. This CDR3 has 14 residues. Germline CDR1 and CDR2: GTSNPN and SVGIG (reference sequence). Here the CDR3 reads CAWTTGIGPGELFF. In DNA form, the CDR3 reads TGTGCCTGGACGACAGGGATTGGACCCGGGGAGCTGTTTTTT.

The chain joins TRBV6-5 to TRBJ1-6; maybe TRBD1 (5 bases). The CDR3 length is 13 residues. The germline CDR1 and CDR2 sequences are MNHEY and SVGAGI. V gave up 8 bases and J gave up 5 bases, with 10 bases separating them. CDR3 sequence (DNA): TGTGCCAGCGGGGGGACCCATAATTCACCCCTCCACTTT. Its protein is CASGGTHNSPLHF.

This clone was detected only once. The chain has TRBV7-9 and TRBJ2-7; 7 bases line up with TRBD2. CDR1 and CDR2 from the germline V gene are SEHNR and FQNEAQ (reference sequence). J lost 0 bases, V lost 4 bases, and 9 bases had no gene match. The CDR3 is 16 amino acids. CDR3: CASSYTRGGSSYEQYF. The DNA of the CDR3 is TGTGCCAGCAGCTACACTAGAGGCGGGAGCTCCTACGAGCAGTACTTC.

This rearrangement joins TRBV7-2 to TRBJ2-5; D ambiguous. Germline-derived CDR1 and CDR2 are SGHTA and FQGNSA. Between the trimmed V and J ends, which lost 3 bases and 4 bases, there was a span of 6 bases. CDR3 length: 12 residues. The CDR3 bases are TGTGCCAGCAGCTTGAACCGAGAGACCCAGTACTTC. Protein sequence: CASSLNRETQYF.

The V gene is TRBV19, the J gene TRBJ2-2, with TRBD1 matching over 8 bases. Per germline, CDR1 LNHDA and CDR2 SQIVND (reference sequence). V gave up 7 bases and J gave up 2 bases; unmatched junction bases: 12. This CDR3 is 17 amino acids long. CDR3 nucleotide sequence: TGTGCCAGTATCCCCAGGGGGCGCGGGGCTAACACCGGGGAGCTGTTTTTT. Translated, it gives CASIPRGRGANTGELFF.

This sequence joins TRBV6-2 or TRBV6-3 and TRBJ2-6, with D maybe TRBD1 (5 bases). The CDR3 runs to 17 residues. Per the germline V gene, CDR1 is MNHEY and CDR2 is SVGEGT. V dropped 2 bases and J dropped 1 base, with 12 bases sitting between them. The CDR3 is CASSYRGPASGANVLTF. CDR3 bases: TGTGCCAGCAGTTACAGGGGTCCTGCATCTGGGGCCAACGTCCTGACTTTC.